Following are 24 T cell receptor beta chains from one sample sequenced in a study of T-cell memory formation after mild COVID-19. In TCRdb, the 5' RACE reads were re-called with MiXCR into one record per CDR3 protein. The sample lists 170,000 or so distinct CDR3 sequences, roughly 23% occurring once. Source material: PBMCs or a T cell subset sorted from them (not recorded which). These receptors were taken from an adult woman who had mild COVID-19 (a few samples of this study predate the infection). Cell type and time point are not known.

The table lists this clonotype with a few counts. The chain uses TRBV7-3 and TRBJ2-3; the match to TRBD2 covers 9 bases. The CDR3 runs to 15 residues. V dropped 5 bases and J dropped 4; count of bases not matched to a gene: 7. Germline lookup yields CDR1 SGHTA and CDR2 FQGTGA. CDR3 coding DNA: TGTGCCAGCAGCCTCAGCGGGGGGCCCGCAGATACGCAGTATTTT. It yields the protein CASSLSGGPADTQYF.

There are a few counts of this clonotype. The chain carries TRBV9 and TRBJ2-2, with a tentative D call TRBD1 (6 bases). Deletions cut 4 bases from V and 7 bases from J, with 20 bases between. The CDR3 spans 16 residues. From germline, CDR1 is SGDLS and CDR2 YYNGEE. DNA of the CDR3: TGTGCCAGCAGCCCAGTGGCGAGGGGGTCGCGCGGGGAGCTGTTTTTT. Its translation is CASSPVARGSRGELFF.

The chain recombines TRBV13 with TRBJ2-1; D not certain. CDR1 PRHDT and CDR2 FYEKMQ come from the germline V gene (reference sequence). V lost 3 bases and J 6 bases, leaving 6 bases between the germline ends. The CDR3 is made up of 12 amino acids. CDR3 protein: CASSLMTNEQFF. The CDR3 DNA is TGTGCCAGCAGCTTGATGACCAATGAGCAGTTCTTC. Filled out from reference TRBV13 and TRBJ2-1, the complete variable domain reads AAGVIQSPRHLIKEKRETATLKCYPIPRHDTVYWYQQGPGQDPQFLISFYEKMQSDKGSIPDRFSAQQFSDYHSELNMSSLELGDSALYFCASSLMTNEQFFGPGTRLTVL.

The gene calls are TRBV30 and TRBJ2-7, with TRBD2 matching over 9 bases. CDR1 is GTSNPN and CDR2 is SVGIG in the germline V gene (reference sequence). This CDR3 contains 15 residues. The J segment lost 4 bases and the V segment lost 0 bases, leaving 7 bases of the junction unmatched. The DNA of the CDR3 is TGTGCCTGGAGTGTAAGCAGCGGGAGGTCTTACGAGCAGTACTTC. It is translated as CAWSVSSGRSYEQYF.

The chain recombines TRBV4-1 with TRBJ2-1, with TRBD2 matching over 8 bases. CDR1 and CDR2 (germline): MGHRA, YSYEKL. The CDR3 extends over 14 amino acids. The ends lost 1 base at V and 14 bases at J; junction bases unmatched: 10. This CDR3 reads CASSQGSYGGDEFF. DNA for the CDR3: TGCGCCAGCAGCCAAGGGTCCTACGGGGGGGACGAGTTCTTC.

The V and J genes are TRBV7-2 and TRBJ2-1; D ambiguous. V gave up 1 base and J gave up 11 bases, with 6 bases separating them. CDR3 length: 11 amino acids. In germline, CDR1 is SGHTA, CDR2 FQGNSA. CDR3 in DNA: TGTGCCAGCAGCTTAGTGAGTAAGCAGTTCTTC. It translates to CASSLVSKQFF.

The CDR3 DNA reads as TGTGCCAGTACCCGAGGTCAGGGCCCTGAGCCCTACGAGCAGTACTTC. Translating gives CASTRGQGPEPYEQYF. This chain connects TRBV7-8 to TRBJ2-7; possibly TRBD1 for D (5 bases). Germline-derived CDR1 and CDR2 are SGHVS and FQNEAQ. Trimming took 9 bases from V and 2 from J, leaving 23 bases between them. CDR3 length: 16 amino acids.

This clonotype was seen a handful of times. The chain carries TRBV10-3 and TRBJ2-7; D gene unclear. The CDR3 totals 14 residues. V was cut by 2 bases and J by 2 bases, with 10 bases left in between. Germline CDR1 ENHRY, CDR2 SYGVKD. DNA for the CDR3: TGTGCCATCAGTGAGGACATGCGGACCTACGAGCAGTACTTC. Its protein is CAISEDMRTYEQYF.

In its sample, this clonotype was seen a few times. The gene calls are TRBV5-4 and TRBJ2-7, with D possibly TRBD1 on 5 matching bases. Germline CDR1 is SGHNT and CDR2 is YYREEE (reference sequence). With 4 bases removed from V and 1 base from J, the gap between germline ends came to 15 bases. CDR3 length: 15 residues. The CDR3 reads CASSDSSGASYEQYF. Written as DNA, the CDR3 is TGTGCCAGCAGCGACTCCTCTGGGGCTTCCTACGAGCAGTACTTC.

The table lists this clonotype with a few counts. The J gene is TRBJ1-2, the V gene TRBV29-1, with D uncertain. The CDR3 length is 11 residues. Germline V gives CDR1 SQVTM, CDR2 ANQGSEA. V was shortened by 3 bases and J by 2 bases, with 4 bases between the two germline ends. CDR3 sequence: CSVETNYGYTF. CDR3 nucleotide sequence: TGCAGCGTTGAGACCAACTATGGCTACACCTTC.

The CDR3 DNA reads TGTGCCTGGAGTGTACGGGCAGGGACCTACGAGCAGTACTTC. This gives the protein CAWSVRAGTYEQYF. The gene calls are TRBV30 and TRBJ2-7, with D maybe TRBD1 (5 bases). The V gene lost 0 bases and the J gene lost 2 bases, with 11 bases spanning the gap. CDR3 length: 14 amino acids. CDR1 is GTSNPN, CDR2 SVGIG, per germline (reference sequence).

The table lists this clonotype with a few counts. The chain has TRBV20-1 and TRBJ1-1, with D possibly matching TRBD1 (5 bases). This CDR3 is built from 16 residues. CDR1 DFQATT and CDR2 SNEGSKA come from the germline V gene (reference sequence). V was trimmed by 6 bases and J by 4 bases, leaving 24 bases between them. The CDR3: CSARSNGAEGRTEAFF. The CDR3 DNA follows: TGCAGTGCCCGATCGAATGGGGCAGAGGGGCGCACTGAAGCTTTCTTT.

The V gene is TRBV18, the J gene TRBJ2-1; weak D call: TRBD1 (5 bases). Trimming removed 8 bases from V and 8 bases from J, with 22 bases in between. The CDR3 is made up of 15 amino acids. Looked up from germline, CDR1 is KGHSH and CDR2 is LQKENI. The CDR3 spells CASPLPGKARDEQFF. The CDR3 nucleotides are TGTGCCAGCCCCCTCCCAGGGAAAGCACGGGATGAGCAGTTCTTC. Variable domain in full (rest from reference TRBV18 and TRBJ2-1): NAGVMQNPRHLVRRRGQEARLRCSPMKGHSHVYWYRQLPEEGLKFMVYLQKENIIDESGMPKERFSAEFPKEGPSILRIQQVVRGDSAAYFCASPLPGKARDEQFFGPGTRLTVL.

Only one count was recorded for this clonotype. This CDR3 is CASSLITNTEAFF. Here the CDR3 DNA reads TGTGCCAGCAGCTTAATCACGAACACTGAAGCTTTCTTT. V gene TRBV7-9 combines with J gene TRBJ1-1, with D unclear. V was clipped by 2 bases and J by 1 base, with 5 bases between them. Germline CDR1 SEHNR, CDR2 FQNEAQ (reference sequence). CDR3 length equals 13 residues.

The chain links TRBV29-1 to TRBJ1-2; the D is unclear. Trimming removed 6 bases from V and 4 bases from J, with 9 bases in between. The length of the CDR3 is 11 residues. Germline values: CDR1 SQVTM, CDR2 ANQGSEA. The CDR3 coding sequence is TGCAGCGTCCCAGCGGGCTATGGCTACACCTTC. Protein product: CSVPAGYGYTF.

This clonotype was detected a few times. The rearrangement uses TRBV3-1 and TRBJ2-5; 9 positions match TRBD2. This CDR3 is built from 17 residues. Germline CDR1 and CDR2: LGHDT and YNNKEL (reference sequence). V lost 3 bases, J lost 1 base, and 9 bases stayed unmatched. The chain's CDR3 is CASSQARSGGIQETQYF. The CDR3 nucleotides read TGTGCCAGCAGCCAGGCGCGTAGCGGGGGAATCCAAGAGACCCAGTACTTC.

This clonotype was counted only a few times. The V gene is TRBV4-1, the J gene TRBJ1-4, with unresolved D. The germline gives CDR1 MGHRA, CDR2 YSYEKL. V was clipped by 0 bases and J by 0 bases, with 5 bases between them. CDR3 length: 15 amino acids. The CDR3 coding sequence is TGCGCCAGCAGCCAAGATCTCTCAACTAATGAAAAACTGTTTTTT. It is translated as CASSQDLSTNEKLFF.

CDR3 nucleotide sequence: TGCGCCAGCAGCTCGGCGACATATGATGAAGAGGTAGCTTTCTTT. As protein: CASSSATYDEEVAFF. This sequence joins TRBV5-1 and TRBJ1-1; D uncertain. This CDR3 spans 15 amino acids. Germline values: CDR1 SGHRS, CDR2 YFSETQ. V lost 3 bases and J lost 10, with 22 bases in between. The entire variable domain, with the rest obtained from reference TRBV5-1 and TRBJ1-1, is as follows: KAGVTQTPRYLIKTRGQQVTLSCSPISGHRSVSWYQQTPGQGLQFLFEYFSETQRNKGNFPGRFSGRQFSNSRSEMNVSTLELGDSALYLCASSSATYDEEVAFFGQGTRLTVV.

J is TRBJ1-1 and V is TRBV9, with D unresolved. V lost 0 bases and J lost 5, with 8 bases in between. There are 13 residues in the CDR3. From germline, CDR1 is SGDLS and CDR2 YYNGEE. CDR3 nucleotides: TGTGCCAGCAGCGTAGATGTGAGGACTGAAGCTTTCTTT. It codes for CASSVDVRTEAFF. Full variable domain (remainder filled in from reference TRBV9 and TRBJ1-1): DSGVTQTPKHLITATGQRVTLRCSPRSGDLSVYWYQQSLDQGLQFLIQYYNGEERAKGNILERFSAQQFPDLHSELNLSSLELGDSALYFCASSVDVRTEAFFGQGTRLTVV.

This chain connects TRBV27 to TRBJ2-1, with 7 nucleotides matching TRBD1. Germline CDR1 is MNHEY and CDR2 is SMNVEV (reference sequence). The length of the CDR3 is 14 residues. The junction had 7 bases not matched to a gene; V was cut back by 5 bases and J by 6 bases. CDR3 sequence: CASSLNHRGNEQFF. CDR3 DNA sequence: TGTGCCAGCAGTCTAAACCACAGGGGCAATGAGCAGTTCTTC.

This clonotype was picked up a small number of times. The gene calls are TRBV12-3 or TRBV12-4 and TRBJ2-2, with TRBD2 identical over 12 bases. The CDR3 totals 16 residues. The J segment lost 8 bases and the V segment lost 6 bases, leaving 10 bases of the junction unmatched. CDR3 sequence (DNA): TGTGCCAGCAGCCCTGGACTAGCGGGGCCCCCAGGGGAGCTGTTTTTT. Residues: CASSPGLAGPPGELFF.

J is TRBJ2-7 and V is TRBV9; no clear D gene. The CDR3 has 14 residues. The germline gives CDR1 SGDLS, CDR2 YYNGEE. Trimming removed 2 bases from V and 6 bases from J, with 15 bases in between. The CDR3 loop reads CASSVGKGLFEQYF. CDR3 coding DNA: TGTGCCAGCAGCGTCGGTAAAGGCCTTTTCGAGCAGTACTTC.

This clonotype was seen more than once but under ten times. The V and J genes are TRBV9 and TRBJ1-1, with D possibly TRBD1 on 6 matching bases. Germline V gene data show CDR1 as SGDLS and CDR2 as YYNGEE. The CDR3 contains 13 residues. The V and J ends lost 3 bases and 4 bases respectively, with 10 bases between them. The CDR3 region has the DNA TGTGCCAGCAGCGCGGGGGCTGGCACTGAAGCTTTCTTT. This codes for CASSAGAGTEAFF.

The rearrangement links TRBV6-6 to TRBJ2-7; D is uncertain. Germline-derived CDR1 and CDR2 are MNHNY and SVGAGI (reference sequence). CDR3 length: 13 amino acids. Trimming took off 6 bases at V and 5 bases at J, with 14 bases between the two ends. CDR3 protein: CASRETSPHEQYF. Written as DNA, the CDR3 is TGTGCCAGCAGGGAAACCAGCCCCCACGAGCAGTACTTC.